This is a list of T cell receptor beta chains from one sample in a study of Graves' ophthalmopathy and Graves' hyperthyroidism. TCRdb called the multiplex PCR reads again in MiXCR, with one record for every CDR3 protein. This sample yields 600,000 to 700,000 distinct CDR3 sequences, of which about 38% are seen a single time; over 2.5% belongs to the top ten. Sequencing used peripheral blood. Receptor source: an adult man with Graves' ophthalmopathy. The conserved cysteine and the conserved F or W are not part of the CDR3 here. The D gene is left open where the match is weak.

V gene	J gene	D gene	CDR3 protein
TRBV7-9	TRBJ2-5	TRBD2	ASSYTGLAGGTQY
TRBV7-9	TRBJ2-7	TRBD2	ASSLAGTSGNYEQY
TRBV2	TRBJ1-3	NA	ASSELSYSGNTIY
TRBV29-1	TRBJ1-2	NA	SVVPGAAYGYT
TRBV19	TRBJ1-5	NA	ASSSRGRGETQH
TRBV10-3	TRBJ1-2	TRBD1	ASSPGDRVFYGYT
TRBV5-6	TRBJ1-6	NA	ASSLGEGINSPLH
TRBV18	TRBJ2-5	TRBD1	ASSQNRGTETQY
TRBV12-3/TRBV12-4	TRBJ1-2	NA	ASNPGDYGYT
TRBV7-9	TRBJ1-6	NA	ATRSSYNSPLH
TRBV2	TRBJ2-6	TRBD1	ASSEDRGTGANVLT
TRBV10-3	TRBJ2-7	NA	AISELRSSSYEQY
TRBV4-3	TRBJ1-2	NA	ASSYSLAGFGGYGYT
TRBV19	TRBJ2-7	NA	ASSPQGGYRPSYEQY
TRBV7-9	TRBJ2-7	TRBD1	ASRSRDRGAEQY
TRBV7-6	TRBJ1-4	NA	ASRTGPNEKLF
TRBV12-3/TRBV12-4	TRBJ2-7	TRBD1	ASRGGTGGFEQY
TRBV25-1	TRBJ1-6	TRBD1	ASSAWTGLAPLH
TRBV19	TRBJ1-5	NA	AWSSNTNQPQH
TRBV7-6	TRBJ2-5	TRBD2	ASSLVGGRAGETQY
TRBV7-3	TRBJ2-2	NA	ASRRDSKTGELF
TRBV2	TRBJ2-3	TRBD2	ASSAGTSGNTDTQY
TRBV10-3	TRBJ2-2	NA	AISDVPDTGELF
TRBV7-2	TRBJ2-5	TRBD2	ATTLGGETQY
TRBV7-9	TRBJ2-7	TRBD2	ASSQRTSGGWEQY
TRBV4-1	TRBJ1-2	NA	ASSQADGYGFT
TRBV9	TRBJ2-2	TRBD1	ASSAGTGITGELF
TRBV6-1	TRBJ1-6	NA	ASSWGASSPLH